Listed here are 28 T cell receptor beta chains from one sample, sequenced in a study of radiotherapy plus CTLA-4 blockade in lung cancer. The data were produced by immunoSEQ multiplex PCR, yet TCRdb's version contains in-frame clones alone and is incomplete. The data hold about 80,000 clones, with around 76% observed a single time. The material was peripheral blood, obtained from a patient treated with radiotherapy plus ipilimumab. The receptors stem from a human donor with non-small cell lung cancer whose response to radiotherapy plus ipilimumab could not be evaluated. Some clones in this sample may be carry-over from other donors' samples.

The chain links TRBV5-1 to TRBJ2-3, with 9 positions matching TRBD2. The junction had 10 bases not matched to a gene; V was cut back by 6 bases and J by 2 bases. The CDR3 extends over 16 amino acids. The germline V gene has CDR1 SGHRS and CDR2 YFSETQ. CDR3 protein: CASNKGAGGSTDTQYF. CDR3 nucleotides: TGCGCCAGCAACAAGGGGGCGGGGGGGTCCACAGATACGCAGTATTTT.

The V call is TRBV7-9, the J call TRBJ2-5, with 9 bases lining up with TRBD1. With the DNA end fitting TRBJ2-7 better, the J assignment may be wrong. The CDR3 loop spans 17 amino acids. The germline gives CDR1 SEHNR, CDR2 FQNEAQ (reference sequence). The CDR3 coding sequence is TGTGCCAGCAGCCAATTCACAGGGGGCGCGTCGAAGTACGAGCAGTACTTC. As protein: CASSQFTGGASKYEQYF.

The chain has TRBV25-1 and TRBJ1-4, with 8 positions matching TRBD1. With 6 bases clipped from V and 8 bases from J, the junction kept 5 bases outside the gene matches. The CDR3 spans 13 residues. In germline, CDR1 is MGHDK, CDR2 SYGVNS. CDR3 in amino acids: CASRPGTGEKLFF. As DNA, the CDR3 is TGTGCCAGCAGGCCAGGGACAGGAGAAAAACTGTTTTTT.

The CDR3 DNA reads TGTGCCAGCACCCCCGGGAACAGGGGCTACGAGCAGTACTTC. Amino acids: CASTPGNRGYEQYF. The chain has TRBV28 and TRBJ2-7, with 7 bases fitting TRBD1. This CDR3 contains 14 residues. V lost 7 bases and J lost 3; bases outside the gene matches: 9. The germline gives CDR1 MDHEN, CDR2 SYDVKM.

The chain has TRBV12-5 and TRBJ2-7, with 9 bases matching TRBD2. The CDR3 totals 15 residues. V shed 3 bases and J 3 bases; nucleotides not matched to a gene: 6. Germline V lookup: CDR1 LGHNT, CDR2 FRNRAP. CDR3 amino acids: CASGFDSGGHYEQYF. The CDR3 DNA reads TGTGCTAGTGGTTTTGATAGCGGGGGTCACTACGAGCAGTACTTC.

This clone was counted only a few times. The gene calls are TRBV9 and TRBJ2-7, with 7 bases lining up with TRBD1. This CDR3 comprises 16 residues. Germline values: CDR1 SGDLS, CDR2 YYNGEE. J gave up 0 bases and V 3 bases, and 9 bases lay outside the gene matches. The DNA of the CDR3 is TGTGCCAGCAGCGGAGGACAGGCTAAACTCTCCTACGAGCAGTACTTC. Translating gives CASSGGQAKLSYEQYF.

CDR3 in amino acids: CASSFTAGGNSPLHF. The DNA of the CDR3 is TGTGCCAGCAGTTTCACAGCAGGGGGGAATTCACCCCTCCACTTT. This sequence joins TRBV28 and TRBJ1-6, with 7 bases aligning to TRBD1. With V trimmed by 3 bases and J by 7 bases, 6 bases remained unmatched. CDR1 and CDR2 from the germline V gene are MDHEN and SYDVKM. This CDR3 is 15 amino acids long.

The chain joins TRBV4-1 to TRBJ1-5; a possible D gene is TRBD1 (5 bases). Deletions cut 3 bases from V and 0 bases from J, with 9 bases between. Germline CDR1 reads MGHRA; CDR2 reads YSYEKL. The CDR3 consists of 15 residues. CDR3 residues: CASSHDSFSNQPQHF. The CDR3 DNA is TGCGCCAGCAGCCATGACAGTTTTAGCAATCAGCCCCAGCATTTT.

This chain's CDR3 is CASSAKGLNYGYTF. DNA of the CDR3: TGTGCCAGCAGCGCAAAGGGACTTAACTATGGCTACACCTTC. The rearrangement uses TRBV5-6 and TRBJ1-2; D perhaps matches TRBD1 (5 bases). This CDR3 is 14 amino acids long. With 4 bases removed from V and 1 base from J, the gap between germline ends came to 11 bases. Germline assignment: CDR1 SGHDT and CDR2 YYEEEE.

The J gene is TRBJ1-1, the V gene TRBV4-1; possible D gene TRBD1, 6 bases. The germline CDR1 and CDR2 sequences are MGHRA and YSYEKL. The CDR3 covers 14 residues. The ends were cut back, 6 bases at V and 1 base at J, with 12 bases in the middle. The CDR3 reads CASSRQAKNTEAFF. The CDR3 DNA reads as TGCGCCAGCAGTAGACAGGCGAAGAACACTGAAGCTTTCTTT.

This chain links TRBV9 with TRBJ1-2; TRBD1 matches at 9 bases. Trimming at V came to 1 base and at J to 8 bases, leaving 9 bases not matched to a gene. Germline-derived CDR1 and CDR2 are SGDLS and YYNGEE. The CDR3 contains 15 residues. The chain's CDR3 is CASSVQPGQGRGYTF. The CDR3 nucleotides are TGTGCCAGCAGCGTACAACCGGGACAGGGACGCGGCTACACCTTC.

The rearrangement links TRBV30 to TRBJ1-1; 11 nucleotides align to TRBD1. The CDR3 runs to 15 residues. V gave up 5 bases and J gave up 11 bases; unmatched junction bases: 16. CDR1 is GTSNPN and CDR2 is SVGIG in the germline V gene (reference sequence). CDR3 in amino acids: CAWAEGTGGRRGAFF. CDR3 nucleotide sequence: TGTGCCTGGGCCGAAGGGACAGGGGGTAGGAGGGGGGCTTTCTTT.

V usage is TRBV21-1 and J usage is TRBJ2-7; the D segment call TRBD2 is taken from the table without a DNA check. TRBV21-1 is a recognized pseudogene. The CDR3 is 14 amino acids. CDR3 region: CASSFTSYANEQYF. CDR3 DNA: TGTGCCAGCAGCTTCACGTCCTACGCCAACGAGCAGTACTTC.

The chain uses TRBV6-5 and TRBJ1-4, with 8 bases aligning to TRBD1. Losses at the gene ends were 8 bases for V and 0 bases for J; bases not matched to a gene: 5. The CDR3 contains 15 residues. Germline V gene lookup returns CDR1 MNHEY and CDR2 SVGAGI. The CDR3 reads CASVDRGPTNEKLFF. Written as DNA, the CDR3 is TGTGCCAGCGTAGACAGGGGTCCAACTAATGAAAAACTGTTTTTT.

This clone has just a few counts. This chain links TRBV2 with TRBJ1-3; D uncertain. This CDR3 region has 12 residues. Germline V gives CDR1 SNHLY, CDR2 FYNNEI. V was cut by 1 base and J by 7 bases, with 5 bases left in between. CDR3 bases: TGTGCCAGCAGTGAAGGGCCCAACACCATATATTTT. It specifies CASSEGPNTIYF.

This clone is categorized as medium-sized. This CDR3 is also generated by other DNA sequences in the sample. The J gene is TRBJ1-3, the V gene TRBV9; D call uncertain. Between the trimmed V and J ends, which lost 0 bases and 2 bases, there was a span of 9 bases. CDR1 is SGDLS, CDR2 YYNGEE, per germline. The CDR3 covers 15 residues. The CDR3 DNA is TGTGCCAGCAGCGTAGATGGGCGACCTGGAAACACCATATATTTT. Translation: CASSVDGRPGNTIYF.

The chain couples TRBV9 to TRBJ2-3; 12 nucleotides line up with TRBD2. V lost 3 bases and J lost 0; bases outside the gene matches: 8. The CDR3 sequence is 18 residues long. Germline loops: CDR1 SGDLS, CDR2 YYNGEE. In DNA, the CDR3 is TGTGCCAGCAGCGATCTAGCGGGGGGGCCAGCTAGCACAGATACGCAGTATTTT. It is translated as CASSDLAGGPASTDTQYF.

The chain employs TRBV28 and TRBJ2-3, with D maybe TRBD1 (6 bases). CDR3 length equals 13 residues. Germline CDR1 MDHEN, CDR2 SYDVKM. The V and J ends lost 6 bases and 9 bases respectively, with 16 bases between them. CDR3 sequence: CASSRLLGATQYF. The CDR3 region has the DNA TGTGCCAGCAGCCGCCTTTTGGGGGCCACGCAGTATTTT.

In its sample, this clone was seen once. The rearrangement links TRBV2 to TRBJ1-6; maybe TRBD1 (6 bases). Germline V gives CDR1 SNHLY, CDR2 FYNNEI. The CDR3 is 16 amino acids. Trimming removed 3 bases at V and 8 bases at J, with 17 bases between. The CDR3 bases are TGTGCCAGCAGTGATAGGGGCAGGGCAGGGGATTCACCCCTCCACTTT. Residues: CASSDRGRAGDSPLHF.

The V gene is TRBV30, the J gene TRBJ2-2; D is perhaps TRBD2 (5 bases). The length of the CDR3 is 13 residues. Germline V gene sequence: CDR1 GTSNPN, CDR2 SVGIG (reference sequence). The V end was cut by 3 bases, the J end by 6 bases, with 11 bases between. CDR3: CAWRTIHAGELFF. The CDR3 nucleotides read TGTGCCTGGAGGACTATTCATGCCGGGGAGCTGTTTTTT.

The chain joins TRBV5-8 to TRBJ2-5, with a weak D call TRBD1 (6 bases). The germline CDR1 and CDR2 sequences are SGHTS and YDEGEE. The V gene lost 0 bases and the J gene lost 5 bases, with 11 bases spanning the gap. The CDR3 is made up of 14 amino acids. The CDR3 coding sequence is TGTGCCAGCAGCTTGGATGACAGGAAGGAGACCCAGTACTTC. This encodes CASSLDDRKETQYF.

V gene TRBV10-3 combines with J gene TRBJ1-1; D ambiguous. Germline V gives CDR1 ENHRY, CDR2 SYGVKD. Trimming pared 2 bases from V and 8 bases from J, leaving 12 bases between. The CDR3 is made up of 13 amino acids. In DNA, the CDR3 is TGTGCCATCAGTGAGGGGAGCCAGCCCGAAGCTTTCTTT. As protein: CAISEGSQPEAFF.

The CDR3 DNA reads as TGTGCCAGCAGCTTACGGTCGGGACAGGGGCATGAGACCCAGTACTTC. This translates into CASSLRSGQGHETQYF. V gene TRBV7-9 combines with J gene TRBJ2-5, with 10 bases fitting TRBD1. The germline gives CDR1 SEHNR, CDR2 FQNEAQ (reference sequence). This CDR3 spans 16 amino acids. V was pared by 2 bases and J by 5 bases, with 8 bases of the junction left unmatched.

The sample holds one count of this clone. The chain has TRBV5-6 and TRBJ1-2; maybe TRBD1 (5 bases). Germline V gene lookup returns CDR1 SGHDT and CDR2 YYEEEE. The germline V and J ends were trimmed by 2 bases and 8 bases, with 7 bases remaining between them. The CDR3 has 11 residues. The CDR3 loop is CASSLGAGYTF. The CDR3 DNA is TGTGCCAGCAGCTTAGGGGCAGGCTACACCTTC.

This chain links TRBV4-1 with TRBJ2-6; 8 positions agree with TRBD1. The ends lost 1 base at V and 1 base at J; junction bases unmatched: 3. The CDR3 runs to 17 residues. The germline V gene encodes CDR1 MGHRA and CDR2 YSYEKL. CDR3 in DNA: TGCGCCAGCAGCCAAGTCAGGACAGGGTCTGGGGCCAACGTCCTGACTTTC. Translating gives CASSQVRTGSGANVLTF.

The chain joins TRBV29-1 to TRBJ1-2; 9 bases align to TRBD1. The CDR3 runs to 13 residues. Germline lookup yields CDR1 SQVTM and CDR2 ANQGSEA. The J segment lost 8 bases and the V segment lost 7 bases, leaving 11 bases of the junction unmatched. CDR3 in amino acids: CSAVGQGFWGYTF. DNA for the CDR3: TGCAGCGCAGTTGGACAGGGGTTCTGGGGCTACACCTTC.

The V call is TRBV4-3, the J call TRBJ2-1; TRBD1 agrees at 7 bases. With 1 base clipped from V and 7 bases from J, the junction kept 7 bases outside the gene matches. The CDR3 is 15 residues long. The germline CDR1 and CDR2 sequences are LGHNA and YSLEER. CDR3 DNA: TGCGCCAGCAGCCAAGGTACAGGGGAATCGAATGAGCAGTTCTTC. This sequence encodes CASSQGTGESNEQFF.

The sample holds a few counts of this clone. The rearrangement joins TRBV7-2 to TRBJ2-2; D gene uncertain. The CDR3 covers 16 residues. The V gene's germline CDR1 is SGHTA and CDR2 FQGNSA. V was cut by 5 bases and J by 4 bases, with 17 bases left in between. The CDR3 DNA is TGTGCCAGCAGCCATAAGAAGGTTAGAGGCACCGGGGAGCTGTTTTTT. Protein sequence: CASSHKKVRGTGELFF.